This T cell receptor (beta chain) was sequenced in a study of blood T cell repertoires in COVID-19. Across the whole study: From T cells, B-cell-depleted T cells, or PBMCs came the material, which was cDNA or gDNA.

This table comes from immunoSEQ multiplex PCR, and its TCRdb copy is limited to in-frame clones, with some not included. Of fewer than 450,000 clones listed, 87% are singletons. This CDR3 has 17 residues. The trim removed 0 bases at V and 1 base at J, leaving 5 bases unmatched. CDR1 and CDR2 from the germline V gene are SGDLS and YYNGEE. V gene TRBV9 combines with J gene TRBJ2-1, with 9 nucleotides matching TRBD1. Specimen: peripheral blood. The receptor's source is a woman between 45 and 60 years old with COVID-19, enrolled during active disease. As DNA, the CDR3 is TGTGCCAGCAGCGTAGGGACAGGGGCTGGTTCCTACAATGAGCAGTTCTTC. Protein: CASSVGTGAGSYNEQFF.